This T cell receptor beta chain was recovered during a study of beta chain features in type 1 diabetes. Study at large: Sorted cell examination encompassed approximately 110 million cells across all samples. Study-wide points: Lower insertion and higher deletion counts appeared at VDJ junctions in type 1 diabetes patients. Moderate yet significant TCRB CDR3 shortening was seen in Type 1 diabetes patients in all four CD4+ subsets. In these data, an HLA type influence on TCRB rearrangement remained unresolved.

Comment on this clone: The antigen is not known.

CDR1 is SGDLS, CDR2 YYNGEE, per germline. After removal of 0 bases from V and 6 bases from J, the junction contained 11 bases not matched to a gene. The CDR3 covers 16 residues. TCRB transcripts that were expressed got sequenced, as all of the isolated RNA had been reverse transcribed. Sequencing used immunoSEQ multiplex PCR; TCRdb keeps in-frame clones, though not all of them. Seen here are some 360,000 clones, roughly a fifth observed once, and the top ten hold 0.035% to 0.05%. The chain combines TRBV9 with TRBJ2-5, with TRBD2 matching 7 bases. Sequencing input: naive CD4+ T cells from blood. This TCR came from a woman younger than 35 in good health. For the CDR3, the DNA is TGTGCCAGCAGCGTAGAATGCGGCGGGAGTCTAAAGACCCAGTACTTC. Its translation: CASSVECGGSLKTQYF.